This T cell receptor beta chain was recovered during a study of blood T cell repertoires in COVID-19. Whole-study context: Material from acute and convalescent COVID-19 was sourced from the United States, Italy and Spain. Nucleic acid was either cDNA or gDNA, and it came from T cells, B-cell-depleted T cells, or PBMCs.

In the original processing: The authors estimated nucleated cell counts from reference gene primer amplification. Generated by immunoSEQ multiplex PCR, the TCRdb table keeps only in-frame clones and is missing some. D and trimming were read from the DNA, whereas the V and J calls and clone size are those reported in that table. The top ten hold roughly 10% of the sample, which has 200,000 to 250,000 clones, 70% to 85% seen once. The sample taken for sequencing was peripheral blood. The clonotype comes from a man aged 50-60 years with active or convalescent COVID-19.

CDR3 bases: TGTGCCAGTAGCCCCGGGACAGGGGGTCTCATTCAGTACTTC. Protein: CASSPGTGGLIQYF. The rearrangement uses TRBV19 and TRBJ2-4, with TRBD1 matching 11 bases. Germline assignment: CDR1 LNHDA and CDR2 SQIVND (reference sequence). Unmatched junction bases numbered 7, after V lost 6 bases and J lost 9 bases. The CDR3 covers 14 residues.